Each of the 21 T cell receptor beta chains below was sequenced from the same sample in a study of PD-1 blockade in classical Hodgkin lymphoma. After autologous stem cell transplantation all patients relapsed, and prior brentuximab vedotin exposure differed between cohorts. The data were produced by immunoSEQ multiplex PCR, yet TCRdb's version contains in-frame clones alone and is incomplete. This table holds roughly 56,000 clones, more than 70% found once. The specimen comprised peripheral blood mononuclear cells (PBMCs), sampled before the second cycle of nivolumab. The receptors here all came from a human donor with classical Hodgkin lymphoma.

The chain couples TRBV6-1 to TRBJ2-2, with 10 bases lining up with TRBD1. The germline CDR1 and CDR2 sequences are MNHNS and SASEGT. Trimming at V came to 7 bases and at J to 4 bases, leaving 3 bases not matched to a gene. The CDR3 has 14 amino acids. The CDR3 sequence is CASMDRGATGELFF. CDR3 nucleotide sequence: TGTGCCAGCATGGACAGGGGGGCCACCGGGGAGCTGTTTTTT.

The CDR3 sequence is CASSFGGAPLGELFF. The CDR3 DNA reads as TGCGCCAGCAGCTTCGGGGGGGCCCCCCTCGGGGAGCTGTTTTTT. The chain links TRBV5-1 to TRBJ2-2; the match to TRBD2 covers 8 bases. The J segment lost 7 bases and the V segment lost 2 bases, leaving 7 bases of the junction unmatched. The CDR3 sequence is 15 residues long. The germline CDR1 and CDR2 sequences are SGHRS and YFSETQ.

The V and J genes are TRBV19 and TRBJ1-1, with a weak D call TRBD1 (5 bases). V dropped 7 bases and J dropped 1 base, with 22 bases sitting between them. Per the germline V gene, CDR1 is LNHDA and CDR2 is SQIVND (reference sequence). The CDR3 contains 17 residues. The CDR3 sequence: CASISDTIRGQNTEAFF. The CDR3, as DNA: TGTGCCAGTATTTCGGACACAATTAGGGGCCAGAACACTGAAGCTTTCTTT.

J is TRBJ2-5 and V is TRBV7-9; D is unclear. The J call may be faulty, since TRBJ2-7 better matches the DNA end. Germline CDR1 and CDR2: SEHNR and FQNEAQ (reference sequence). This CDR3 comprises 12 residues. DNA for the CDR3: TGTGCCAGCAGCTTAGCCCCCCGCGAGCAGTACTTC. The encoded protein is CASSLAPREQYF.

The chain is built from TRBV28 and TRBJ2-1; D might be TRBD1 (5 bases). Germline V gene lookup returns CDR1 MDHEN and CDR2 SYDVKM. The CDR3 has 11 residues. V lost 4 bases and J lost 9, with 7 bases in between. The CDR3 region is CASSSRGEQFF. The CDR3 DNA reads TGTGCCAGCAGTTCAAGGGGTGAGCAGTTCTTC.

CDR3: CASRPRETSYGYTF. The CDR3 nucleotides read TGTGCCAGCAGGCCCCGTGAAACCTCTTATGGCTACACCTTC. The gene calls are TRBV6-5 and TRBJ1-2; D is uncertain. The ends were cut back, 6 bases at V and 5 bases at J, with 16 bases in the middle. Germline V gene lookup returns CDR1 MNHEY and CDR2 SVGAGI. This CDR3 is built from 14 residues.

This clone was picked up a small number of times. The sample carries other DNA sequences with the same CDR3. The DNA of the CDR3 is TGCGCCAGCAGCTTGACAGGGGGCACTGAAGCTTTCTTT. It translates to CASSLTGGTEAFF. The chain is built from TRBV5-1 and TRBJ1-1, with TRBD1 matching 8 bases. The germline CDR1 and CDR2 sequences are SGHRS and YFSETQ. V trimming: 1 base; J trimming: 4 bases; junction bases outside the gene matches: 0. CDR3 length equals 13 residues.

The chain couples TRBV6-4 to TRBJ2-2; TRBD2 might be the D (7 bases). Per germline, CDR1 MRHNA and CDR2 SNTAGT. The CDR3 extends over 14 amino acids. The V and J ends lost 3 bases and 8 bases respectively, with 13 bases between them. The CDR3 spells CASSEQGLPGELFF. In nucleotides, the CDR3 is TGTGCCAGCAGTGAACAGGGACTACCGGGGGAGCTGTTTTTT.

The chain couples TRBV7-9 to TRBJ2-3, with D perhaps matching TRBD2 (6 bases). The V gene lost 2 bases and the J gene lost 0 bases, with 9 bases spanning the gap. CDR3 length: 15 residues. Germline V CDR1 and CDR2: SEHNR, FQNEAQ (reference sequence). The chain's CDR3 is CASSLTGTSTDTQYF. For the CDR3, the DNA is TGTGCCAGCAGCTTAACCGGGACTAGCACAGATACGCAGTATTTT.

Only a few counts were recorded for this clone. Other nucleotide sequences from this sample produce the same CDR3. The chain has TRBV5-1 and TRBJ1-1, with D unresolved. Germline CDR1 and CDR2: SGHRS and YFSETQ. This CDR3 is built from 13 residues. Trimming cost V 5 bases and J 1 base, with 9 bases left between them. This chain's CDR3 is CASRQSPNTEAFF. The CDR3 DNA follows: TGCGCCAGCAGACAGTCCCCGAACACTGAAGCTTTCTTT.

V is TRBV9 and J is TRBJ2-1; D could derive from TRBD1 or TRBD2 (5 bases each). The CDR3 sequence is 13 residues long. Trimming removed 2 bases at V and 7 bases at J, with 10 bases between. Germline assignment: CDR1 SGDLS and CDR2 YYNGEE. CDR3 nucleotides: TGTGCCAGCAGCGTGGGGGTTCAAAATGAGCAGTTCTTC. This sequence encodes CASSVGVQNEQFF.

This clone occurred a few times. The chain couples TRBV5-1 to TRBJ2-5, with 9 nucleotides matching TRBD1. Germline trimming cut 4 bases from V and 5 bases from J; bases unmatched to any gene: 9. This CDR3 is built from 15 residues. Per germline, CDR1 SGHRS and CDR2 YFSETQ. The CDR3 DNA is TGCGCCAGCAGCCCGACAGGGGGGCCTGGGGAGACCCAGTACTTC. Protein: CASSPTGGPGETQYF.

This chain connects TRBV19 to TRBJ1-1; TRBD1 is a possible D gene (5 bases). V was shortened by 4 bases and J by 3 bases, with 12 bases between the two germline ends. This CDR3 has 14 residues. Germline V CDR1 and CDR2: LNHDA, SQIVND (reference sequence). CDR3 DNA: TGTGCCAGTAGTAGCGGGACGGACCACACTGAAGCTTTCTTT. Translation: CASSSGTDHTEAFF.

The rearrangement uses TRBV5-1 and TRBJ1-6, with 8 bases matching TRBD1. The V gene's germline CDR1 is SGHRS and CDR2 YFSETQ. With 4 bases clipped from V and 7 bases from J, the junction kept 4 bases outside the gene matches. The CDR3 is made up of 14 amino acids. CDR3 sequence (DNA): TGCGCCAGCAGCCCCTGGACAGGGAATTCACCCCTCCACTTT. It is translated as CASSPWTGNSPLHF.

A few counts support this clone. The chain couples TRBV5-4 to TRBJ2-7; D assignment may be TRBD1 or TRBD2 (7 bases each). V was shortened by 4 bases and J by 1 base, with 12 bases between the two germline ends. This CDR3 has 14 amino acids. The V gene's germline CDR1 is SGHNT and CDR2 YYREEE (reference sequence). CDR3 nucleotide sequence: TGTGCCAGCAGCCTCAGGGGGGGTTCCTACGAGCAGTACTTC. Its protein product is CASSLRGGSYEQYF.

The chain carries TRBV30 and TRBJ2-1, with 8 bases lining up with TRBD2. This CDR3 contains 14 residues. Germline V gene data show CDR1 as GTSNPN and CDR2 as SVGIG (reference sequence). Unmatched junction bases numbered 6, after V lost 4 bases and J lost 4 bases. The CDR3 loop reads CAWKRGGPYNEQFF. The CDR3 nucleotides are TGTGCCTGGAAACGCGGGGGGCCATACAATGAGCAGTTCTTC.

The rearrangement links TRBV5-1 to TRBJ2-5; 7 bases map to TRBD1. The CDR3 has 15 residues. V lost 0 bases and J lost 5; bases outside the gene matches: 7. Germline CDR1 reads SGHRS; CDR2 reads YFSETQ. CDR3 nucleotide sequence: TGCGCCAGCAGCTTGGAGGGGGCGGTGAGGGAGACCCAGTACTTC. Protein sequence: CASSLEGAVRETQYF.

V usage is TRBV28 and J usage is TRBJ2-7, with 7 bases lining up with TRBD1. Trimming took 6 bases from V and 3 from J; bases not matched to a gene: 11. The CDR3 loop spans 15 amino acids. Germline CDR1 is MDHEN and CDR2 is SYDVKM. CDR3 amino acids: CASSLITGQHYEQYF. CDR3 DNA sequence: TGTGCCAGCAGCTTGATCACGGGACAGCACTACGAGCAGTACTTC.

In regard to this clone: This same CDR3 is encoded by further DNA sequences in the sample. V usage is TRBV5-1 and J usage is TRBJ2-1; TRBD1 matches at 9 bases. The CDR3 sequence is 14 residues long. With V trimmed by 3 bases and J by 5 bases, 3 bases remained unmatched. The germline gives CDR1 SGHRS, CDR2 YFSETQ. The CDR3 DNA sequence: TGCGCCAGCAGCTCGGGACAGGGCAACAATGAGCAGTTCTTC. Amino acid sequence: CASSSGQGNNEQFF.

For the CDR3, the DNA is TGTGCAAGTCGGTCCGTGGTCGAAGCTTTCTTT. Translated: CASRSVVEAFF. J is TRBJ1-1 and V is TRBV12-2. TRBV12-2 is a documented pseudogene. This CDR3 has 11 residues.

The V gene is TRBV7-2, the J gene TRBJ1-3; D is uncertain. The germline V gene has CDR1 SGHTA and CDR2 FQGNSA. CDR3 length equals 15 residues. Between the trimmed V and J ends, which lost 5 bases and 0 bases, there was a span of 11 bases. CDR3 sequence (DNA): TGTGCCAGCAGCCCCCAAGTCCGCTCTGGAAACACCATATATTTT. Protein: CASSPQVRSGNTIYF.